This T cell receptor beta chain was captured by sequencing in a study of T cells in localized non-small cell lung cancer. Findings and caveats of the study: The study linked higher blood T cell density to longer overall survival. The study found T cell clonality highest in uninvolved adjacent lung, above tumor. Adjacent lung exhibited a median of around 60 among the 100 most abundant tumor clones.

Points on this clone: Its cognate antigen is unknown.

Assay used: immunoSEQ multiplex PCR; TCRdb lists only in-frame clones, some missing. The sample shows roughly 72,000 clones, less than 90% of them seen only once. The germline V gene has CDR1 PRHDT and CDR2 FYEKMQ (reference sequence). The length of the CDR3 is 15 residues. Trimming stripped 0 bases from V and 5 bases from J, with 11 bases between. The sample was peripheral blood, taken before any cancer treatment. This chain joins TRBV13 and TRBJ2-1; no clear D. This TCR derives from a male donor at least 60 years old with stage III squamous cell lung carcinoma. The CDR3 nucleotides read TGTGCCAGCAGCTTAGGCCTACCGGGCAACAATGAGCAGTTCTTC. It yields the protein CASSLGLPGNNEQFF.